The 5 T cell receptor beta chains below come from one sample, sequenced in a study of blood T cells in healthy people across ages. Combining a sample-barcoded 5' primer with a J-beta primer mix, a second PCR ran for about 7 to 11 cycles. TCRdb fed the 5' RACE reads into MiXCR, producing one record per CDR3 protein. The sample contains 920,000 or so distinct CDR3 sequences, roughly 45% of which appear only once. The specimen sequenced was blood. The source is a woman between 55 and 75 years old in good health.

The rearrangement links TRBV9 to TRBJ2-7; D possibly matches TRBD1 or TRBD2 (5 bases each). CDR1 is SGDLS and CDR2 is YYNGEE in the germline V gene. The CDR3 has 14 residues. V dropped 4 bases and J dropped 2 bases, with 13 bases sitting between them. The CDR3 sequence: CASSPGTLPYEQYF. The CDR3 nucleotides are TGTGCCAGCAGCCCGGGGACGCTTCCCTACGAGCAGTACTTC. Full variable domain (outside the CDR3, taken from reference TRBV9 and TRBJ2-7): DSGVTQTPKHLITATGQRVTLRCSPRSGDLSVYWYQQSLDQGLQFLIQYYNGEERAKGNILERFSAQQFPDLHSELNLSSLELGDSALYFCASSPGTLPYEQYFGPGTRLTVT.

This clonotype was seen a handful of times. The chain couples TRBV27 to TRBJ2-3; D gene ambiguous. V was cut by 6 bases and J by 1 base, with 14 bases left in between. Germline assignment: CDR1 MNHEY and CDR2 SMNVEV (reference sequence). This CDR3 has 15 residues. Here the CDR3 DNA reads TGTGCCAGCAGCGAAGGTGGGGTGGGCACAGATACGCAGTATTTT. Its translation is CASSEGGVGTDTQYF.

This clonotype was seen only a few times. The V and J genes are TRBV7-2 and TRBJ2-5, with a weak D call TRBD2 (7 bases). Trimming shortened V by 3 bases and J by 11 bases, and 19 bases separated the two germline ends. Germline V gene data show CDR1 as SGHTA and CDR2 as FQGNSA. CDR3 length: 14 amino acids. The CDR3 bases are TGTGCCAGCAGCTTCGCTGGGAGGGGGGATGAGCAGTACTTC. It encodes CASSFAGRGDEQYF.

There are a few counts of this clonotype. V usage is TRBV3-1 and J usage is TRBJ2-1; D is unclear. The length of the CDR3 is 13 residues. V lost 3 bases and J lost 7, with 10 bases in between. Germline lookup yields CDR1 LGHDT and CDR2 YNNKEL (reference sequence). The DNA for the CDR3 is TGTGCCAGCAGCCAGACGAGAGAAAATGAGCAGTTCTTC. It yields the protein CASSQTRENEQFF.

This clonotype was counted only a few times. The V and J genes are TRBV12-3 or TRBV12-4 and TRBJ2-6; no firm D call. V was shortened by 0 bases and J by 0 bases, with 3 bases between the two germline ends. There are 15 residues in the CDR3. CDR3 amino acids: CASSLAISGANVLTF. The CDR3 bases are TGTGCCAGCAGTTTAGCAATCTCTGGGGCCAACGTCCTGACTTTC.